What follows are 7 T cell receptor beta chains derived from one specimen sequenced in a study of blood T cells in healthy people across ages. A second PCR, run for roughly 7 to 11 cycles, used a sample-barcoded 5' primer plus a J-beta primer mix. TCRdb re-analysed the 5' RACE reads in MiXCR, keeping a single row per CDR3 protein. The table has fewer than 700,000 distinct CDR3 sequences, around half seen once. The sample consisted of blood. These receptor sequences come from a man older than 75 in good health.

The chain uses TRBV4-2 and TRBJ2-5; perhaps D is TRBD1 or TRBD2 (6 bases each). CDR1 and CDR2 from the germline V gene are LGHNA and YNFKEQ. V lost 1 base and J 7 bases, leaving 16 bases between the germline ends. This CDR3 has 15 amino acids. The CDR3 DNA follows: TGTGCCAGCAGCCAAGGCTACAGGGAGGAGGCGACCCAGTACTTC. Translated: CASSQGYREEATQYF.

This clonotype has just a few counts. The CDR3 loop is CASSGRLGDIPRNEQFF. CDR3 in DNA: TGTGCCAGCAGCGGGCGCTTGGGGGATATTCCTCGCAATGAGCAGTTCTTC. The chain links TRBV7-2 to TRBJ2-1; D is tentatively TRBD1 or TRBD2 (5 bases each). This CDR3 has 17 residues. The V end lost 5 bases, the J end lost 6 bases, and 23 bases lay between the germline ends. Germline CDR1 SGHTA, CDR2 FQGNSA.

This clonotype was seen a single time. This chain uses TRBV20-1 with TRBJ2-1, with D possibly being TRBD2 (7 bases). With 7 bases removed from V and 9 bases from J, the gap between germline ends came to 16 bases. There are 12 residues in the CDR3. The germline V gene has CDR1 DFQATT and CDR2 SNEGSKA (reference sequence). The CDR3 DNA reads as TGCAGTGGGAGGCGGGGGCCTGGTGAGCAGTTCTTC. It is translated as CSGRRGPGEQFF.

The gene calls are TRBV6-2 or TRBV6-3 and TRBJ2-1; 8 bases align to TRBD2. The trim removed 5 bases at V and 7 bases at J, leaving 10 bases unmatched. There are 15 residues in the CDR3. CDR1 MNHEY and CDR2 SVGEGT come from the germline V gene. The CDR3, as DNA: TGTGCCAGCAGTACGGGAGGGGGAGTAAAAAATGAGCAGTTCTTC. It translates to CASSTGGGVKNEQFF.

This rearrangement joins TRBV29-1 to TRBJ2-1, with TRBD2 identical over 11 bases. The CDR3 loop spans 14 amino acids. Germline V CDR1 and CDR2: SQVTM, ANQGSEA. Unmatched junction bases numbered 13, after V lost 8 bases and J lost 10 bases. CDR3 residues: CSSSGTSGFREQFF. CDR3 sequence (DNA): TGCAGCTCCTCCGGGACTAGCGGTTTCAGGGAGCAGTTCTTC.

This clonotype was picked up many times. V and J are TRBV6-5 and TRBJ2-5; the D gene could be TRBD1 or TRBD2 (5 bases each). This CDR3 has 13 residues. Trimming pared 5 bases from V and 7 bases from J, leaving 14 bases between. Germline loops: CDR1 MNHEY, CDR2 SVGAGI. CDR3 nucleotides: TGTGCCAGCAGTCCCTGGGACCCACCGACCCAGTACTTC. It is translated as CASSPWDPPTQYF.

The J gene is TRBJ1-6, the V gene TRBV20-1; D uncertain. The CDR3 runs 10 residues. The germline gives CDR1 DFQATT, CDR2 SNEGSKA (reference sequence). V lost 0 bases, J lost 15 bases, and 6 bases lay in between. The CDR3 DNA is TGCAGTGCTAGAGACTCGTTCCTCCACTTT. This sequence encodes CSARDSFLHF.